This is a list of T cell receptor beta chains from one sample in a study of CD8+ T cells in alopecia areata. Using immunoSEQ multiplex PCR, the repertoire was profiled, and TCRdb retains in-frame clones only, with some absent. The profile shows about 97,000 clones, approximately 42% of them singletons. The sample consisted of CD4+ T cells sorted from blood. These receptors originate from a human donor with alopecia areata. Each CDR3 is given with its conserved first and last residue. D genes are given only for firm matches. Size is omitted from some rows. Given values are once, few, many or a class for expanded clones.

few	TRBV19	NA	TRBJ2-1	CASSRRGASHNEQFF	TGTGCCAGTAGTAGGAGGGGGGCCTCTCACAATGAGCAGTTCTTC
once	TRBV13	NA	TRBJ2-4	CASSPTRGKNIQYF	TGTGCCAGCAGTCCCACCCGAGGCAAAAACATTCAGTACTTC
NA	TRBV30	NA	TRBJ1-5	CAWRDVQAQHF	TGTGCCTGGAGGGACGTACAGGCCCAGCATTTT
NA	TRBV4-2	TRBD1	TRBJ2-1	CASSQPRDREFF	TGTGCCAGCAGCCAACCCCGGGACAGGGAGTTCTTC
NA	TRBV10-3	NA	TRBJ2-2	CAISGQDYLTGELFF	TGTGCCATCAGTGGTCAGGACTACCTCACCGGGGAGCTGTTTTTT
few	TRBV30	TRBD1	TRBJ1-5	CAWSGQGLQPQHF	TGTGCCTGGAGCGGACAGGGCCTTCAGCCCCAGCATTTT
NA	TRBV30	TRBD1	TRBJ1-6	CAWRWDRTSSPLHF	TGTGCCTGGAGATGGGACAGGACAAGTTCACCCCTCCACTTT
NA	TRBV15	TRBD2	TRBJ2-7	CATSRTVGTSGTYEQYF	TGTGCCACCAGCAGGACAGTAGGGACTAGCGGAACCTACGAGCAGTACTTC
NA	TRBV27	NA	TRBJ2-5	CASSLSYQETQYF	TGTGCCAGCAGTCTCTCCTACCAAGAGACCCAGTACTTC
few	TRBV28	NA	TRBJ1-1	CASSLLTAEAFF	TGTGCCAGCAGTTTACTTACAGCTGAAGCTTTCTTT
NA	TRBV2	TRBD2	TRBJ2-1	CASSAGGLAGGLNEQFF	TGTGCCAGCAGTGCAGGAGGACTAGCGGGAGGGCTCAATGAGCAGTTCTTC
few	TRBV29-1	TRBD1	TRBJ2-2	CSAFDRVGELFF	TGCAGCGCATTCGACAGGGTGGGGGAGCTGTTTTTT
few	TRBV5-1	NA	TRBJ2-7	CASSLDSFSYEQYF	TGCGCCAGCAGCTTGGACAGTTTCTCCTACGAGCAGTACTTC
NA	TRBV28	TRBD1	TRBJ1-5	CASSLRRGRLMGNQPQHF	TGTGCCAGCAGTTTGAGGAGGGGGCGGCTTATGGGCAATCAGCCCCAGCATTTT
NA	TRBV4-3	TRBD1	TRBJ1-2	CASSQGTGRHSGYTF	TGCGCCAGCAGCCAAGGGACAGGGAGGCATAGTGGCTACACCTTC
few	TRBV7-2	NA	TRBJ2-4	CASSDHGGIQYF	TGTGCCAGCAGCGACCACGGAGGCATTCAGTACTTC
few	TRBV29-1	NA	TRBJ2-5	CSHPGTRQETQYF	TGCAGCCACCCGGGAACGAGGCAAGAGACCCAGTACTTC
few	TRBV6-1	TRBD2	TRBJ2-5	CASSAQGTSQRTQYF	TGTGCCAGCAGTGCACAAGGGACTAGCCAGAGGACCCAGTACTTC
many	TRBV6-5	NA	TRBJ2-2	CASTSRWNTGELFF	TGTGCCAGCACCTCAAGATGGAACACCGGGGAGCTGTTTTTT
few	TRBV29-1	NA	TRBJ2-3	CSGGREGLYTDTQYF	TGCAGCGGGGGACGAGAGGGGTTGTACACAGATACGCAGTATTTT
NA	TRBV7-2	NA	TRBJ2-7	CASSLVRVGHEQYF	TGTGCCAGCAGCTTAGTGCGGGTGGGCCACGAGCAGTACTTC
few	TRBV28	TRBD2	TRBJ2-3	CASTRAGGSTDTQYF	TGTGCCAGCACTCGTGCGGGGGGAAGCACAGATACGCAGTATTTT
few	TRBV2	NA	TRBJ2-2	CASSVEGITGELFF	TGTGCCAGCAGTGTCGAAGGAATCACCGGGGAGCTGTTTTTT
NA	TRBV27	NA	TRBJ2-3	CASSPSTDTQYF	TGTGCCAGCAGTCCGAGCACAGATACGCAGTATTTT
NA	TRBV6-5	TRBD1	TRBJ1-5	CASSYTDRGEPQHF	TGTGCCAGCAGTTACACCGACAGGGGTGAACCCCAGCATTTT
NA	TRBV27	TRBD2	TRBJ2-7	CASKRASGNSYEQYF	TGTGCCAGCAAAAGGGCTAGCGGGAACTCCTACGAGCAGTACTTC
few	TRBV6-6	TRBD1	TRBJ2-7	CASQDAGGPTPYEQYF	TGTGCCAGCCAAGACGCAGGGGGCCCTACCCCTTACGAGCAGTACTTC
NA	TRBV7-9	NA	TRBJ1-2	CASSLVSSGYTF	TGTGCCAGCAGCTTAGTCTCGTCTGGCTACACCTTC
NA	TRBV2	NA	TRBJ1-1	CASNLITGNTEAFF	TGTGCCAGCAATTTAATTACAGGGAACACTGAAGCTTTCTTT
NA	TRBV4-1	TRBD1	TRBJ2-7	CASSQDRGYEQYF	TGCGCCAGCAGCCAGGACAGGGGCTACGAGCAGTACTTC
NA	TRBV30	NA	TRBJ1-6	CAWSVRGGSPLHF	TGTGCCTGGAGTGTACGCGGAGGCTCACCCCTCCACTTT
NA	TRBV30	TRBD1	TRBJ2-7	CAWKQGAGYEQYF	TGTGCCTGGAAACAGGGGGCTGGATACGAGCAGTACTTC
NA	TRBV7-9	NA	TRBJ2-1	CASSPGLINYNEQFF	TGTGCCAGCAGCCCGGGACTCATCAATTACAATGAGCAGTTCTTC
once	TRBV7-6	NA	TRBJ1-5	CASSPGSGHSNQPQHF	TGTGCCAGCAGCCCCGGGTCAGGCCATAGCAATCAGCCCCAGCATTTT
few	TRBV29-1	NA	TRBJ1-1	CSARWGLNEAFF	TGCAGCGCCCGATGGGGATTAAATGAAGCTTTCTTT
NA	TRBV30	NA	TRBJ2-2	CAWSLGLPTGELFF	TGTGCCTGGAGTCTGGGACTGCCGACCGGGGAGCTGTTTTTT
NA	TRBV27	NA	TRBJ1-1	CASSLDRNTEAFF	TGTGCCAGCAGTTTAGACAGGAACACTGAAGCTTTCTTT
once	TRBV29-1	NA	TRBJ2-5	CSVGETIKDKQYF	TGCAGCGTAGGCGAAACGATCAAGGACAAGCAGTACTTC
NA	TRBV6-5	NA	TRBJ2-5	CASSYGGTKETQYF	TGTGCCAGCAGTTACGGCGGGACGAAAGAGACCCAGTACTTC
few	TRBV4-2	NA	TRBJ2-2	CASSQVAGAGSGELFF	TGTGCCAGCAGCCAAGTAGCCGGAGCAGGATCCGGGGAGCTGTTTTTT
NA	TRBV7-2	TRBD1	TRBJ2-1	CASSLDRGSYNEQFF	TGTGCCAGCAGCCTCGACAGGGGCTCCTACAATGAGCAGTTCTTC
NA	TRBV29-1	TRBD2	TRBJ2-1	CSGQRGNNEQFF	TGCAGCGGCCAGCGGGGGAACAATGAGCAGTTCTTC
NA	TRBV30	NA	TRBJ2-6	CAWSGLANVLTF	TGTGCCTGGAGTGGATTGGCCAACGTCCTGACTTTC
NA	TRBV2	NA	TRBJ1-5	CASSVSWNQPQHF	TGTGCCAGCAGTGTGAGCTGGAATCAGCCCCAGCATTTT
NA	TRBV7-2	TRBD1	TRBJ2-3	CASSLALDRTQYF	TGTGCCAGCAGCTTAGCGTTGGACAGGACGCAGTATTTT
few	TRBV6-6	NA	TRBJ2-3	CASRGNTDTQYF	TGTGCCAGCCGGGGGAACACAGATACGCAGTATTTT
NA	TRBV7-9	NA	TRBJ2-5	CASNDAGSAQYF	TGTGCCAGCAACGACGCGGGCTCGGCCCAGTACTTC
few	TRBV5-1	TRBD1	TRBJ2-3	CASSSGQEMDTQYF	TGCGCCAGCAGCTCGGGACAGGAAATGGATACGCAGTATTTT
once	TRBV5-4	NA	TRBJ2-7	CASSLSGGHYEQYF	TGTGCCAGCAGCTTGTCTGGGGGACACTACGAGCAGTACTTC
NA	TRBV29-1	NA	TRBJ2-3	CSVEYQAGRTDTQYF	TGCAGCGTTGAATATCAAGCGGGCCGCACAGATACGCAGTATTTT
NA	TRBV6-6	NA	TRBJ1-4	CASRRGGTNEKLFF	TGTGCCAGCAGAAGAGGGGGAACTAATGAAAAACTGTTTTTT
NA	TRBV29-1	TRBD1	TRBJ1-4	CSVGGQVATNEKLFF	TGCAGCGTTGGGGGACAGGTTGCAACTAATGAAAAACTGTTTTTT
few	TRBV5-1	TRBD1	TRBJ2-7	CASSLWGDRGVYEQYF	TGCGCCAGCAGCTTGTGGGGAGACAGGGGGGTCTACGAGCAGTACTTC
NA	TRBV28	TRBD1	TRBJ1-1	CASSRQGVKTEAFF	TGTGCCAGCAGCAGACAGGGAGTAAAAACTGAAGCTTTCTTT
NA	TRBV7-2	NA	TRBJ2-7	CASSSFNGYEQYF	TGTGCCAGCAGCTCCTTCAATGGCTACGAGCAGTACTTC
NA	TRBV30	TRBD1	TRBJ2-7	CAWADPGTGWYEQYF	TGTGCCTGGGCCGATCCCGGGACAGGGTGGTACGAGCAGTACTTC
NA	TRBV7-9	NA	TRBJ1-1	CASSFADSEAFF	TGTGCCAGCAGCTTCGCCGACAGTGAAGCTTTCTTT